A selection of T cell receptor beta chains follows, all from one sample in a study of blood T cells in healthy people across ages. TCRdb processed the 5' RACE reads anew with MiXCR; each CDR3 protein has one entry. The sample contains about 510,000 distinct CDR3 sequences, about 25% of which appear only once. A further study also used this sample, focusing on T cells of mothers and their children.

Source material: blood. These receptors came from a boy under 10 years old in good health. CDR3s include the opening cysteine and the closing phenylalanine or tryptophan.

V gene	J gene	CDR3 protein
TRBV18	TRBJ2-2	CASSLRERGELFF
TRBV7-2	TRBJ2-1	CASSRDPSDEQFF
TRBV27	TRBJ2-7	CASSFLLDSLPYEQYF
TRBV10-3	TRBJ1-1	CAISELGDKAFF
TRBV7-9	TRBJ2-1	CAGQSGQGNEQFF
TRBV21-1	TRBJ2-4	CASSKALSSGRAEAKNIQYF
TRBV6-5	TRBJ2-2	CASSYGGRGRTGELFF
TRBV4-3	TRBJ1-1	CASSQTRSPHTEAFF
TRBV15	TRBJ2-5	CATSRDHSETQYF
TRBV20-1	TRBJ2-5	CSARDDGKQTQYF
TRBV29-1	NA	CSVEDGDEQFF
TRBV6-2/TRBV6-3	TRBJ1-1	CASRIRDQWADTEAFF
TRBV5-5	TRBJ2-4	CASSLGRGDIQYF
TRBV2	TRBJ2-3	CASRIGLGEWDTQYF
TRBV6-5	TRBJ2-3	CASSYPGADTQYF
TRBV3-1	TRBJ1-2	CASSQEGSRKGVGYTF
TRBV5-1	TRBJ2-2	CASSTDSPYTGELFF
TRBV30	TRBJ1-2	CAWSGQGLNYGYTF
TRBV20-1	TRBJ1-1	CSATLSDRLDTEAFF
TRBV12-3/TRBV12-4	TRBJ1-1	CASSARQGGGTEAFF
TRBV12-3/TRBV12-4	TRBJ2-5	CASSSTTGYQETQYF
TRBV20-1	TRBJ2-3	CSAPSVDTQYF
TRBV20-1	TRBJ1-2	CSARAGSDYGYTF
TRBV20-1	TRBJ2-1	CSARELGSGRWNEQFF
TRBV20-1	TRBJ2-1	CSARDDPTAYNEQFF
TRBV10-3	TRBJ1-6	CAIRGGLENNSPLRF
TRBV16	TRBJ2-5	CASSQTETQYF
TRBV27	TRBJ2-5	CASSSSGNLQETQYF
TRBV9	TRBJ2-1	CASSARGPNEQFF
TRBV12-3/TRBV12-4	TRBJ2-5	CASSATGTETQYF
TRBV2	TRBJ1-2	CASKGTNNGYTF
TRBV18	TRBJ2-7	CASSPGTAYEQYF
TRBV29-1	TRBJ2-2	CSVTGQGNTGELFF
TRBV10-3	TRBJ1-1	CAISVGAGLNTEAFF
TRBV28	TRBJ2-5	CASRPNGGPQETQYF
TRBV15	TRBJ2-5	CATSTWNGGQETQYF
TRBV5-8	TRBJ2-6	CASSFEEGASGANVLTF
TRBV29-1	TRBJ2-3	CSATEQNTQYF
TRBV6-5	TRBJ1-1	CASSYSGQSNTEAFF
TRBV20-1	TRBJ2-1	CSAPKGLAEDYNEQFF
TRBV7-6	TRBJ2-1	CASSPTGLAVNEQFF
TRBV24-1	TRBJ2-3	CATSAGLASDTQYF
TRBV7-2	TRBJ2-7	CASSALGTGPLYEQYF
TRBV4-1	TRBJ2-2	CASSQEPTGQASLFF
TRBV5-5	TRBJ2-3	CASSPLEGGTDTQYF
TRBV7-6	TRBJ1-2	CASSSTGWDGYTF
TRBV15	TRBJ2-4	CATSTGLAGIKNIQYF
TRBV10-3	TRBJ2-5	CAISESGGQETQYF
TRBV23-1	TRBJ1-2	CASSQWAPTGSNYGYTF